Detailed here is one T cell receptor (beta chain). This clone was found a few times. This clone's antigen is unknown. Base qualities are missing; no much larger clone stands one base away. The data stem from a study of cytomegalovirus exposure and HLA in healthy donors (dated by TCRdb to 2016 to 2017). With regard to the full study: An earlier analysis of approximately 640 of the donors reported 250 to 350 Gb of sequence data and some 120 million unique TCR beta sequences from 190 million or so T cells. All discovery cohort repertoires had been generated using a single sequencing platform. About 330 gigabases of sequencing data and tens of millions of unique TCR sequences made up an early release that covered under 750 HLA-typed donors. Both class I and class II loci were covered by HLA typing, at four-digit resolution. The study aimed to test whether signatures of past pathogen exposure could be identified by cataloging public T cell receptors. To decide whether each TCR beta V gene segment behaved as functional or pseudogenic, an earlier analysis of some 600 of the donors relied on high-throughput TCR beta sequencing. A few DR-DQ haplotypes were treated as single units for association and clustering because of strong linkage in the cohort. A later genetic analysis used genome-wide SNP genotypes for about 60% of the roughly 700 donors, treating that subset as a discovery cohort. High-throughput TCR immunosequencing, statistical association of individual TCRs with disease status, and machine learning were combined to predict cytomegalovirus infection status. A later analysis re-examined previously published TCR beta repertoires from more than 550 donors and added high-resolution HLA genotyping to investigate patterns of TCR occurrence. Of the 350 to 450 genotyped donors, over 70% fell in the genetic ancestry cluster associated with self-reported Caucasian donors. Along with the 666-subject first cohort, a separate validation cohort of more than 90 different subjects was used. Donor age, sex, ethnicity and CMV serostatus were collected together with the repertoire data. Rather than drawing on any new phenotypic data, the later analysis identified candidate immune exposures from TCR beta sequences and the way those sequences occurred across donors. Using immunosequencing, the study profiled T cell repertoires from around 670 subjects and related those repertoires to cytomegalovirus serostatus. Typing coverage differed by locus: A, B, C, DRB1 and DQB1 were typed in roughly 620-630 donors, DQA1 in about 510, DPA1 in some 610, and DPB1 in 400 to 480. Among some 400 genotyped donors of the cohort, an average of roughly 230,000 unique TCR beta nucleotide sequences was sequenced per donor, of which roughly 17% were non-productive. What the research found in general, with its limitations: Correlated functional status among segregating V segments might be attributable to linkage disequilibrium, but an unknown experimental factor could not be ruled out. A later analysis reported that several top co-occurrence clusters appeared linked to parvovirus B19, influenza, CMV and Epstein-Barr virus. A later analysis found that TCR association rates varied across HLA loci, with DRB1 alleles showing the most associated TCRs and HLA-C alleles the fewest. In a later analysis, HLA-associated TCR beta chains showed more clonal expansion and lower generation probabilities than non-associated chains that were equally common. A later analysis found that most CMV-associated TCR beta chains appeared HLA-restricted, with HLA associations seemingly driven largely by CMV exposure. A later analysis associated 16,951 TCR beta sequences with specific HLA alleles at a false discovery rate of 0.05. When HLA alleles, especially DR and DQ, strongly co-occurred, attributing TCR associations to individual alleles was difficult. Most TCR sequences were seen in very few donors, while some public TCRs were found in many individuals. Because the 87-base-pair reads could not distinguish some IMGT-functional V segments, including TRBV6-2 and TRBV6-3, those segments were excluded. A further reported finding was that TCR beta sequences accurately predicted the HLA-A and HLA-B alleles for most subjects in the first cohort. This cohort had only TCR beta chains sequenced, and the lack of alpha or paired-chain data limited which features could be detected. Compared with the roughly 600-donor mean, donors in an Asian-associated ancestry cluster had fewer N-insertions in productive TCRs, according to a later genetic analysis. The authors suggested that the approach could potentially be generalized to other disease states and immunological phenotypes. The sequencing pipeline was judged likely to have produced a cluster of highly shared sequence variants as a technical artifact. A total of about 150 TCR beta chains were listed by the study as associated with cytomegalovirus. The classifier was reported to diagnose cytomegalovirus status with high specificity and sensitivity in both the original and validation cohorts. Because HLA typing was unavailable for some donors at each locus, only the typed subset was used in association tests. Because counts were too low, seventeen rarely observed V segments, including chromosome 9 orphons, were left out of the earlier analysis of 587 of the donors. In vitro tests confirmed that a few of the cytomegalovirus-associated TCR beta chains recognize cytomegalovirus antigens. The only immune exposure information available for the cohort was CMV serostatus. An association between a missense DCLRE1C variant and V-gene and J-gene trimming of TCR beta chains was found in a later genetic analysis and replicated in an independent cohort. The presence/absence analyses assumed that sequencing depth was roughly uniform across donors, and that assumption may not be true. In an earlier analysis of 587 of the donors, most TCR beta V segments appeared in productive rearrangements about 87% or about 30% of the time, broadly matching IMGT annotations.

The cohort consisted of 666 healthy bone marrow donors. All cohort members were sampled while nominally healthy, although unrecorded immune exposures were likely present. The donor tested CMV seropositive and was one of the 289 seropositive cohort members. Every donor gave a peripheral blood sample, and the peripheral blood mononuclear cells from that sample were used for TCR beta sequencing. The Qiagen DNeasy Blood Extraction Kit was used to extract genomic DNA from the blood cell samples. Inclusive of the bounding cysteine and phenylalanine, the CDR3 is 13 residues long. The kept DNA is CDR3 alone, 39 bases in frame from the first base. V gives up 4 bases and J gives up 4 bases, and the segment between their germline ends measures 10 bases. The CDR1 and CDR2 encoded by the germline V gene are LGHNT and FRNRAP. Library construction relied on the immunoSEQ multiplex PCR assay. For the multiplex PCR, a mixture combining 60 forward primers for TCR Vbeta segments and 13 reverse primers for TCR Jbeta segments was used. The CDR3 region of rearranged TCR beta genes was amplified from genomic DNA with a multiplex PCR assay. The amplified TCR beta libraries were sequenced on the Illumina HiSeq System as 87-base-pair reads. The original methods were these. A later analysis counted tens of millions of unique TCR beta chains across the 666 repertoires, and 10 million to 12 million of these chains were shared by at least two donors. A nearest-neighbor algorithm error-corrected the raw reads and collapsed the reads into unique sequences, merging closely related sequences to remove PCR and sequencing errors. Alignment of CDR3 sequences to IMGT reference sequences was used to assign V, D and J gene segments. For a sequence to be retained, a match of at least six nucleotides was required to both a V gene segment and a J gene segment. Rearrangements were classified as productive when the CDR3 lacked stop codons and remained in frame with V and J, and all other rearrangements were classified as non-productive. Following IMGT convention, CDR3 was defined as the stretch from the second conserved V-encoded cysteine up to the conserved J-encoded phenylalanine. Sequences without an unambiguous match to a single V gene segment were excluded from the earlier analysis of about 600 of the donors. An earlier analysis of a few hundred of the donors called V segments functional above 56.7% productive rearrangements and segregating when the between-donor standard deviation exceeded 5%. A statistical classification framework was developed to diagnose cytomegalovirus status using the catalog of TCR beta chain sequences. In a later analysis, TCR nucleotide sequences were compared against IMGT/GENE-DB human TR gene sequences so that V and J genes could be assigned. In a later analysis, CDR3 sequences and most-parsimonious VDJ recombination scenarios were assigned using the TCRdist pipeline. In a later analysis, each TCR beta chain was defined by its CDR3 amino acid sequence together with its V-gene family, and reads lacking a unique V-gene family were excluded. In a later analysis, around 650 highly shared, low-generation-probability nucleotide sequences were removed to address suspected cross-contamination and a sequencing artifact. For each public chain, a later analysis derived a clonal expansion index from normalized ranks of inferred template counts within each repertoire. A later analysis computed generation probabilities with a VDJ recombination model fitted to out-of-frame rearrangements, and checked the results against IGoR. In a later analysis, TCR-TCR, TCR-HLA and TCR-CMV co-occurrence was scored with hypergeometric tests, and a repertoire-size bias correction was applied to TCR pairs. False discovery rates were estimated in a later analysis by permuting HLA or CMV assignments 20 times. In a later analysis, co-occurring TCRs were grouped using DBSCAN, with TCRdist sequence similarity added in when clustering inside HLA-allele-positive subsets. For co-occurrence clustering, repertoires with fewer than 30,000 or more than 120,000 public chains were excluded, along with a handful of repertoires with anomalous nucleotide sharing. Drawn from immuneACCESS, this table holds only the in-frame rearrangements with V and J called that TCRdb kept. Clones are partly lost; checked studies trace under half to an unresolved V gene and leave the rest unexplained. V, J and clone size derive from that table, while D and trimming were established from the DNA sequence. The sample includes over 150,000 clones, with around 82% observed a single time. The top ten clones comprise about 13% of the sample.

Recombination linked TRBV12-5 to TRBJ1-1, and possibly TRBD1, on 6 matching bases. Sequenced: PBMCs. The source of this sequence is a woman between 50 and 59 years old in good health and CMV-seropositive. The CDR3 reads as follows: CASGSGRGTEAFF. The bases read TGTGCTAGTGGTTCCGGCAGGGGCACTGAAGCTTTCTTT. Beyond the CDR3, the reference TRBV12-5 and TRBJ1-1 genes provide the residues; the full variable domain reads: DARVTQTPRHKVTEMGQEVTMRCQPILGHNTVFWYRQTMMQGLELLAYFRNRAPLDDSGMPKDRFSAEMPDATLATLKIQPSEPRDSAVYFCASGSGRGTEAFFGQGTRLTVV.